The 19 T cell receptor beta chains reported below all come from one sample, sequenced in a study of control samples from healthy donors and cancer patients. Measured with immunoSEQ multiplex PCR; TCRdb has only the in-frame clones, and not every one. The sample consists of about 120,000 clones, roughly 86% of them appearing once. The sample was blood. The source is a man aged 55 to 70 in good health.

This rearrangement joins TRBV28 to TRBJ1-1, with D uncertain. CDR1 and CDR2 from the germline V gene are MDHEN and SYDVKM. CDR3 length: 15 amino acids. The V end lost 10 bases, the J end lost 1 base, and 19 bases lay between the germline ends. Here the CDR3 DNA reads TGTGCCACCTTTGAGAGGGAGTTCGGGAACACTGAAGCTTTCTTT. It specifies CATFEREFGNTEAFF.

The J gene is TRBJ2-2, the V gene TRBV27; D assignment may be TRBD1 or TRBD2 (5 bases each). The CDR3 consists of 15 residues. The germline CDR1 and CDR2 sequences are MNHEY and SMNVEV (reference sequence). V was trimmed by 4 bases and J by 4 bases, leaving 13 bases between them. CDR3 DNA sequence: TGTGCCAGCAGTTCGATCGGGGCAGGCACCGGGGAGCTGTTTTTT. Translating gives CASSSIGAGTGELFF.

This chain uses TRBV7-8 with TRBJ2-5, with D uncertain. The V gene's germline CDR1 is SGHVS and CDR2 FQNEAQ. V lost 1 base and J 2 bases, leaving 5 bases between the germline ends. The length of the CDR3 is 13 residues. As DNA, the CDR3 is TGTGCCAGCAGCTTAGGGCTTCAAGAGACCCAGTACTTC. Translated: CASSLGLQETQYF.

This chain uses TRBV19 with TRBJ1-5; unclear D gene. Per germline, CDR1 LNHDA and CDR2 SQIVND (reference sequence). The CDR3 loop spans 15 amino acids. The V end lost 3 bases, the J end lost 0 bases, and 9 bases lay between the germline ends. The CDR3 sequence: CASSISGYSNQPQHF. The CDR3 DNA reads as TGTGCCAGTAGTATCTCAGGCTATAGCAATCAGCCCCAGCATTTT.

The genes are TRBV7-2 and TRBJ1-4; D is ambiguous. With 1 base removed from V and 8 bases from J, the gap between germline ends came to 8 bases. This CDR3 is 13 amino acids long. In germline, CDR1 is SGHTA, CDR2 FQGNSA. The CDR3 loop is CASSLGVREKLFF. The DNA for the CDR3 is TGTGCCAGCAGCTTAGGAGTGCGGGAAAAACTGTTTTTT.

J is TRBJ1-4 and V is TRBV7-2, with 7 bases fitting TRBD1. Germline values: CDR1 SGHTA, CDR2 FQGNSA. The CDR3 totals 15 residues. V shed 4 bases and J 5 bases; nucleotides not matched to a gene: 7. The CDR3 region has the DNA TGTGCCAGCAGCTCGTCAGGGGGGCCGAATGAAAAACTGTTTTTT. Protein sequence: CASSSSGGPNEKLFF.

The rearrangement joins TRBV19 to TRBJ1-2; D is unclear. V shed 6 bases and J shed 5 bases, with 16 bases lying between them. The CDR3 contains 14 residues. Germline V gives CDR1 LNHDA, CDR2 SQIVND (reference sequence). The CDR3 DNA reads as TGTGCCAGTAGCCTGGTGGGTGCGGGTTATGGCTACACCTTC. It translates to CASSLVGAGYGYTF.

This chain connects TRBV28 to TRBJ1-1; maybe TRBD1 (5 bases). There are 15 residues in the CDR3. CDR1 and CDR2 from the germline V gene are MDHEN and SYDVKM. Trimming stripped 5 bases from V and 6 bases from J, with 19 bases between. This CDR3 is CASSPTKTAYAEAFF. CDR3 nucleotides: TGTGCCAGCAGTCCCACAAAGACAGCCTACGCTGAAGCTTTCTTT.

Here the CDR3 reads CASSPGPDKYEQYF. CDR3 DNA sequence: TGTGCCAGCAGCCCGGGCCCTGATAAGTACGAGCAGTACTTC. The V gene is TRBV5-6, the J gene TRBJ2-7, with D unresolved. V was clipped by 4 bases and J by 4 bases, with 15 bases between them. This CDR3 is 14 amino acids long. Germline CDR1 is SGHDT and CDR2 is YYEEEE.

This rearrangement joins TRBV3-1 (or the pseudogene TRBV3-2) to TRBJ1-5, with a possible D match to TRBD1 (5 bases). Trimming left V 1 base short and J 1 base short, with 20 bases between. The CDR3 loop spans 19 amino acids. The germline V gene has CDR1 LGHDT and CDR2 YNNKEL (reference sequence). This CDR3 is CASSQVPRSGGGSNQPQHF. CDR3 nucleotide sequence: TGTGCCAGCAGCCAAGTGCCTAGGAGTGGGGGTGGGAGCAATCAGCCCCAGCATTTT.

The CDR3 is CASSLAAGAKGEQFF. The CDR3 nucleotides read TGTGCCAGCAGCTTGGCTGCAGGGGCGAAAGGGGAGCAGTTCTTC. The genes are TRBV5-4 and TRBJ2-1; weak D call: TRBD1 (6 bases). Per germline, CDR1 SGHNT and CDR2 YYREEE (reference sequence). Trimming left V 0 bases short and J 10 bases short, with 17 bases between. The CDR3 totals 15 residues.

The genes are TRBV24-1 and TRBJ2-1, with a weak D call TRBD2 (6 bases). The V and J ends lost 3 bases and 8 bases respectively, with 13 bases between them. Germline values: CDR1 KGHDR, CDR2 SFDVKD. The CDR3 has 14 amino acids. The chain's CDR3 is CATSDVGGLDEQFF. The DNA for the CDR3 is TGTGCCACCAGTGATGTTGGGGGGTTGGATGAGCAGTTCTTC.

V gene TRBV19 combines with J gene TRBJ2-7; 8 nucleotides agree with TRBD1. CDR3 size: 12 residues. V dropped 6 bases and J dropped 6; count of bases not matched to a gene: 4. Germline-derived CDR1 and CDR2 are LNHDA and SQIVND (reference sequence). CDR3 DNA: TGTGCCAGTAGCCTCGGACAGGGCGAGCAGTACTTC. This gives the protein CASSLGQGEQYF.

CDR3 protein: CASSRFGGYEQYF. CDR3 in DNA: TGTGCCAGCAGCCGATTCGGAGGCTACGAGCAGTACTTC. The rearrangement joins TRBV12-3 or TRBV12-4 to TRBJ2-7; TRBD2 might be the D (5 bases). Trimming took 6 bases from V and 3 from J, leaving 12 bases between them. The CDR3 totals 13 residues.

The chain has TRBV6-5 and TRBJ1-3; TRBD1 matches at 7 bases. V shed 0 bases, J shed 3 bases, and the junction held 2 bases outside the gene matches. The CDR3 extends over 15 amino acids. Germline V lookup: CDR1 MNHEY, CDR2 SVGAGI. CDR3 sequence: CASSYSTGIGNTIYF. CDR3 bases: TGTGCCAGCAGTTACTCGACAGGGATTGGAAACACCATATATTTT.

This chain uses TRBV27 with TRBJ2-1; a possible D gene is TRBD2 (6 bases). Germline-derived CDR1 and CDR2 are MNHEY and SMNVEV (reference sequence). There are 16 residues in the CDR3. Trimming shortened V by 5 bases and J by 10 bases, and 24 bases separated the two germline ends. CDR3 coding DNA: TGTGCCAGCAGTACCCTCCGGGTCCTCCCGGGGGAAGAGCAGTTCTTC. Translation: CASSTLRVLPGEEQFF.

J is TRBJ1-2 and V is TRBV3-1 (or the pseudogene TRBV3-2); D may be TRBD1 (5 bases). Trimming took 2 bases from V and 4 from J, leaving 20 bases between them. This CDR3 has 17 amino acids. Germline V gene sequence: CDR1 LGHDT, CDR2 YNNKEL (reference sequence). CDR3 bases: TGTGCCAGCAGCCAAAACCATAGGGGCTGGACGGTCTATGGCTACACCTTC. This translates into CASSQNHRGWTVYGYTF.

The chain uses TRBV18 and TRBJ1-3; a weak D match, TRBD1 (6 bases). Germline CDR1 reads KGHSH; CDR2 reads LQKENI. CDR3 length: 15 residues. Trimming took off 3 bases at V and 3 bases at J, with 12 bases between the two ends. The DNA for the CDR3 is TGTGCCAGCTCACCGTCCCGGGACATTGGAAACACCATATATTTT. Its translation is CASSPSRDIGNTIYF.

The chain is built from TRBV9 and TRBJ2-3, with 10 nucleotides matching TRBD2. With 4 bases clipped from V and 6 bases from J, the junction kept 5 bases outside the gene matches. Germline CDR1 reads SGDLS; CDR2 reads YYNGEE. There are 14 residues in the CDR3. The CDR3 nucleotides are TGTGCCAGCAGCCGAACTAGCGGGGCGGATACGCAGTATTTT. Residues: CASSRTSGADTQYF.